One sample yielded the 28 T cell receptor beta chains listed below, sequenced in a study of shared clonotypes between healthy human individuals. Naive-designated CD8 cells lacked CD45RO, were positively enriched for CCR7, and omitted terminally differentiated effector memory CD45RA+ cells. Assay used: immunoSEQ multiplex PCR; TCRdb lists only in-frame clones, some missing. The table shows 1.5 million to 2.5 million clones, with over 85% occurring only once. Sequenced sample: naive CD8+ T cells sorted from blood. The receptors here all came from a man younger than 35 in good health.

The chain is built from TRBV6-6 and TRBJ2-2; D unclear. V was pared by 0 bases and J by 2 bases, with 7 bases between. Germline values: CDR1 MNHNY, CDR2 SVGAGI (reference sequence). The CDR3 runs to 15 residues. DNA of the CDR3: TGTGCCAGCAGTTACTCGAGGCCAAACACCGGGGAGCTGTTTTTT. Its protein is CASSYSRPNTGELFF.

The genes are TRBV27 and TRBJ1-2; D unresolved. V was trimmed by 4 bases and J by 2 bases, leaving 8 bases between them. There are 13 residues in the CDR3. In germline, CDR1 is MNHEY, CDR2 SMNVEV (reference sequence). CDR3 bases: TGTGCCAGCAGTTCCCAGGAGAACTATGGCTACACCTTC. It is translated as CASSSQENYGYTF.

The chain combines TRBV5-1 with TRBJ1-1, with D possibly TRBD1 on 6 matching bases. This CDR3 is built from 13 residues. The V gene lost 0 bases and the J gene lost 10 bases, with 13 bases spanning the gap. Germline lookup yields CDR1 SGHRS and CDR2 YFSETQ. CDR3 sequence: CASSLGTDLAAFF. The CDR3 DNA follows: TGCGCCAGCAGCTTGGGGACAGACCTGGCAGCTTTCTTT.

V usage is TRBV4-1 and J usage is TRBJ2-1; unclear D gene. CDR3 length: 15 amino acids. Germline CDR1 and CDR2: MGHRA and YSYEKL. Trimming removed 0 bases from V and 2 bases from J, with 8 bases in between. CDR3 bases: TGCGCCAGCAGCCAAGATCGGGTCCCCTACAATGAGCAGTTCTTC. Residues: CASSQDRVPYNEQFF.

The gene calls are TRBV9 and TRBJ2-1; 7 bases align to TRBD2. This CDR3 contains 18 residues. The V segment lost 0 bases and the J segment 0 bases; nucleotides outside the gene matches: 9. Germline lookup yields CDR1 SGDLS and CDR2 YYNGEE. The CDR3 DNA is TGTGCCAGCAGCGTAGGGAGGGCTAGCGGAAGCTCCTACAATGAGCAGTTCTTC. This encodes CASSVGRASGSSYNEQFF.

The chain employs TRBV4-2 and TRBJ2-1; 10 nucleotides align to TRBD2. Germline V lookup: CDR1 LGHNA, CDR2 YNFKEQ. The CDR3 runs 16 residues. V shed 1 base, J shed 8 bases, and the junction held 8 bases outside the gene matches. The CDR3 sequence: CASSQAPSGSLDEQFF. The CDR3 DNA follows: TGTGCCAGCAGCCAAGCTCCTAGCGGGAGTTTAGATGAGCAGTTCTTC.

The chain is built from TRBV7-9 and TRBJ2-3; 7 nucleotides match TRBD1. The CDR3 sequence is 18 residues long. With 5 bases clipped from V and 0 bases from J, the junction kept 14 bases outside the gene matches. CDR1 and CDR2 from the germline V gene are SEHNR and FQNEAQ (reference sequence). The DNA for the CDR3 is TGTGCCAGCAGCCCAGGGGACAGCGGTGGGGAGAGCACAGATACGCAGTATTTT. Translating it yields CASSPGDSGGESTDTQYF.

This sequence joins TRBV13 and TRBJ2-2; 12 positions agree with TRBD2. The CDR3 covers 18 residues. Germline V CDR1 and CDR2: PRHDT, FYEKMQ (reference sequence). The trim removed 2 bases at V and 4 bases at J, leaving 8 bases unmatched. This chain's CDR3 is CASSLRLAGGPFTGELFF. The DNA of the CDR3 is TGTGCCAGCAGCTTACGGCTAGCGGGAGGGCCGTTCACCGGGGAGCTGTTTTTT.

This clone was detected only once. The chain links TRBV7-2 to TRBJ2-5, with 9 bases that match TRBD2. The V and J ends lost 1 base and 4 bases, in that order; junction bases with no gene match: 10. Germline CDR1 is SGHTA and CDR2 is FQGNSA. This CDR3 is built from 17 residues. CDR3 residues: CASSLDPVREGGETQYF. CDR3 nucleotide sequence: TGTGCCAGCAGCTTAGATCCGGTGCGGGAGGGAGGAGAGACCCAGTACTTC.

CDR3: CASSPNPDTQNTGELFF. As DNA, the CDR3 is TGTGCCAGCAGCCCCAACCCCGACACGCAGAACACCGGGGAGCTGTTTTTT. The V call is TRBV27, the J call TRBJ2-2; D ambiguous. Per germline, CDR1 MNHEY and CDR2 SMNVEV (reference sequence). This CDR3 region has 17 residues. With 6 bases removed from V and 1 base from J, the gap between germline ends came to 18 bases.

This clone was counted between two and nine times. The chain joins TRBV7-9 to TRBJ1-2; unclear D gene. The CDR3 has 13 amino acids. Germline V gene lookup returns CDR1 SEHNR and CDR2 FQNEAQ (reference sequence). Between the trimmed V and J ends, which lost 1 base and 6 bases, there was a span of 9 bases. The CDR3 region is CASSLGQLDGYTF. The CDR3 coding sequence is TGTGCCAGCAGCTTAGGGCAGCTTGATGGCTACACCTTC.

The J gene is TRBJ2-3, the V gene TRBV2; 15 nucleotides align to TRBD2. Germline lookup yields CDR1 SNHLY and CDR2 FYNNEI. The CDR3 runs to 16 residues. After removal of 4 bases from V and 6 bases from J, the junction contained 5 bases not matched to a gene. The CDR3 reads CASSVWTSGRGDTQYF. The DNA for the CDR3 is TGTGCCAGCAGTGTCTGGACTAGCGGGAGGGGGGATACGCAGTATTTT.

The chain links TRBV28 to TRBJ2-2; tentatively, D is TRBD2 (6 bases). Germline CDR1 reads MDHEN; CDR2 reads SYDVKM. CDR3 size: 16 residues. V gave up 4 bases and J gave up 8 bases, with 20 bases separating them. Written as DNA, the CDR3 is TGTGCCAGCAGTTCTCCCCGGGAGTCCGATAGGGGGGAGCTGTTTTTT. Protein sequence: CASSSPRESDRGELFF.

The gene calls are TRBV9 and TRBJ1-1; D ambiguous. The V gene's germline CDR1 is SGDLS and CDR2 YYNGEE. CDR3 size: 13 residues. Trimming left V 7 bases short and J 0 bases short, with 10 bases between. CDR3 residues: CASGGGMNTEAFF. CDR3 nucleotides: TGTGCCAGCGGTGGAGGGATGAACACTGAAGCTTTCTTT. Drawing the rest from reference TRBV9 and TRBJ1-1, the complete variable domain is DSGVTQTPKHLITATGQRVTLRCSPRSGDLSVYWYQQSLDQGLQFLIQYYNGEERAKGNILERFSAQQFPDLHSELNLSSLELGDSALYFCASGGGMNTEAFFGQGTRLTVV.

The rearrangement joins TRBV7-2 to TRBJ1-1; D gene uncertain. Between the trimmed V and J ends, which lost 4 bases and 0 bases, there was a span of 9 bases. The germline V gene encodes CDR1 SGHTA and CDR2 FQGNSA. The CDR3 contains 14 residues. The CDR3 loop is CASSYPGLNTEAFF. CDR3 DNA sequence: TGTGCCAGCAGCTACCCGGGCCTGAACACTGAAGCTTTCTTT.

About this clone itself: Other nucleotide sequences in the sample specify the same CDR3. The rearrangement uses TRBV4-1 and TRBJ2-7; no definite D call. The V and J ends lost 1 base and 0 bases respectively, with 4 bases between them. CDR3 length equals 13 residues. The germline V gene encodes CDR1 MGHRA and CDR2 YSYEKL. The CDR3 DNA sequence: TGCGCCAGCAGCCAAGGCGCCTCCTACGAGCAGTACTTC. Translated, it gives CASSQGASYEQYF.

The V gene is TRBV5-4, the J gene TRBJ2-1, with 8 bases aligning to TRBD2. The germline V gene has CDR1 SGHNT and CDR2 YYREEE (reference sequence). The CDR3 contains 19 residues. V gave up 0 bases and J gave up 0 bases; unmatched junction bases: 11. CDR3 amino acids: CASSLDAGERESSYNEQFF. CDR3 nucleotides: TGTGCCAGCAGCTTGGATGCGGGGGAGCGGGAGAGCTCCTACAATGAGCAGTTCTTC. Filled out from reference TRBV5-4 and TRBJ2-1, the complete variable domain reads ETGVTQSPTHLIKTRGQQVTLRCSSQSGHNTVSWYQQALGQGPQFIFQYYREEENGRGNFPPRFSGLQFPNYSSELNVNALELDDSALYLCASSLDAGERESSYNEQFFGPGTRLTVL.

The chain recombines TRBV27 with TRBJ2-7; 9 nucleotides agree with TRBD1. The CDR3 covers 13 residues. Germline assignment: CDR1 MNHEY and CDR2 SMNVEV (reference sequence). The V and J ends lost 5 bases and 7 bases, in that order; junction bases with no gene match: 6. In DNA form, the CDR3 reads TGTGCCAGCAGTACCTCGACAGGGGGTGAGCAGTACTTC. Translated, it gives CASSTSTGGEQYF.

CDR3 loop: CASSPGTGESSYNSPLHF. The CDR3 DNA follows: TGTGCCAGCAGCCCTGGGACAGGGGAGAGCTCCTATAATTCACCCCTCCACTTT. The V gene is TRBV7-2, the J gene TRBJ1-6; 10 bases map to TRBD1. This CDR3 has 18 amino acids. Germline V gives CDR1 SGHTA, CDR2 FQGNSA. J gave up 0 bases and V 5 bases, and 7 bases lay outside the gene matches.

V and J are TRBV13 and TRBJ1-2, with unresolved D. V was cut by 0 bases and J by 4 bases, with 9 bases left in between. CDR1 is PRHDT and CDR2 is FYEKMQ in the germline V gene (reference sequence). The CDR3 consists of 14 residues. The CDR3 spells CASSLGTDFYGYTF. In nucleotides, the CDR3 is TGTGCCAGCAGCTTAGGGACGGACTTCTATGGCTACACCTTC.

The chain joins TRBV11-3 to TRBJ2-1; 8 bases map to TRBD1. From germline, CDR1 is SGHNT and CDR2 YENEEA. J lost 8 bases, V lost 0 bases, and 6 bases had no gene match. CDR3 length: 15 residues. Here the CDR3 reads CASSLEGTGSDEQFF. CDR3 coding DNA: TGTGCCAGCAGCTTAGAAGGGACAGGTTCGGATGAGCAGTTCTTC.

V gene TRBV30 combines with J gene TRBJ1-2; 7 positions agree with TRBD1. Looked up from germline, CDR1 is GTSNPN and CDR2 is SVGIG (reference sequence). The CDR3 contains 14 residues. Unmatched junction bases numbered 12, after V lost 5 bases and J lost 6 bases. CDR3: CAWGDSPPVDGYTF. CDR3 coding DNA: TGTGCCTGGGGGGACAGTCCCCCTGTAGATGGCTACACCTTC.

DNA for the CDR3: TGTGCCAGCACTCGAAGTGACACAGGGATCGAGCAGTACTTC. Protein: CASTRSDTGIEQYF. The chain combines TRBV7-9 with TRBJ2-7, with D perhaps TRBD1 (6 bases). Trimming took 7 bases from V and 6 from J, leaving 19 bases between them. The CDR3 totals 14 residues. Germline lookup yields CDR1 SEHNR and CDR2 FQNEAQ (reference sequence).

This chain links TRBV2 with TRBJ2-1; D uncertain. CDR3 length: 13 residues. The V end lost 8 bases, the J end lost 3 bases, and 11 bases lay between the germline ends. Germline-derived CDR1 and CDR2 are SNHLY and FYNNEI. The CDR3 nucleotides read TGTGCCAGCTTCCGACTGATCTACAATGAGCAGTTCTTC. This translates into CASFRLIYNEQFF.

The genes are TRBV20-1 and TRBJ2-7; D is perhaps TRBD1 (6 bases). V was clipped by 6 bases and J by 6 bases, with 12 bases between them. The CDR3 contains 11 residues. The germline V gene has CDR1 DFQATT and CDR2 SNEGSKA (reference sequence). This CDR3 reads CSAPRGTEQYF. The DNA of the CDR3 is TGCAGTGCCCCCAGGGGCACCGAGCAGTACTTC.

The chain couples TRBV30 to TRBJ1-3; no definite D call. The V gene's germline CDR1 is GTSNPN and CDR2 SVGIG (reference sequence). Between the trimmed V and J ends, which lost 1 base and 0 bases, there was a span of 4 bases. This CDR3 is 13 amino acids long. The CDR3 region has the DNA TGTGCCTGGAGTGCTAGCTCTGGAAACACCATATATTTT. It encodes CAWSASSGNTIYF. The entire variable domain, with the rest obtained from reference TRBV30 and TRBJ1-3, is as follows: SQTIHQWPATLVQPVGSPLSLECTVEGTSNPNLYWYRQAAGRGLQLLFYSVGIGQISSEVPQNLSASRPQDRQFILSSKKLLLSDSGFYLCAWSASSGNTIYFGEGSWLTVV.

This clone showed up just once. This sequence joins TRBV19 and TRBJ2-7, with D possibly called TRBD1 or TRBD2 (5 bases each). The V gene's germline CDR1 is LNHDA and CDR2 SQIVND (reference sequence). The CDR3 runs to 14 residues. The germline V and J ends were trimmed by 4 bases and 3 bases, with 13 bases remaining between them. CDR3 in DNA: TGTGCCAGTAGTACCCGGGACGGCGACTACGAGCAGTACTTC. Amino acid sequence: CASSTRDGDYEQYF.

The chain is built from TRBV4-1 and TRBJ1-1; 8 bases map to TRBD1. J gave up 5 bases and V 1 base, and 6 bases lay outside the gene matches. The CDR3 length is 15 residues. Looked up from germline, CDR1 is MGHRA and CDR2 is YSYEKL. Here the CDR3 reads CASSQGPGGVTEAFF. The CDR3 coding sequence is TGCGCCAGCAGCCAAGGACCAGGGGGCGTTACTGAAGCTTTCTTT.